These 21 T cell receptor beta chains came from one sample sequenced in a study of T cells after yellow fever vaccination. TCRdb re-called the 5' RACE reads with MiXCR, one entry per CDR3 protein. Among 75,000 to 100,000 distinct CDR3 sequences listed, almost 9% were seen once. The material sequenced was CD8+ T cells not binding an NS4B(214-222) dextramer, sorted from PBMCs, taken more than 13 days after the first yellow fever vaccination. The receptor set was obtained from a young man who received the YFV17D yellow fever vaccine.

This clonotype occurred a few times. This sequence joins TRBV5-1 and TRBJ1-2; possibly TRBD1 for D (5 bases). The CDR3 loop spans 16 amino acids. V was cut by 2 bases and J by 6 bases, with 20 bases left in between. Germline loops: CDR1 SGHRS, CDR2 YFSETQ. CDR3 sequence reads: CASSFVRAGRIDGYTF. DNA for the CDR3: TGCGCCAGCAGCTTTGTTCGGGCAGGGAGGATCGATGGCTACACCTTC.

This clonotype was detected ten times or more. The genes are TRBV3-1 and TRBJ2-1, with TRBD2 matching 8 bases. Germline-derived CDR1 and CDR2 are LGHDT and YNNKEL (reference sequence). CDR3 length: 19 residues. The trim removed 0 bases at V and 3 bases at J, leaving 13 bases unmatched. CDR3 in DNA: TGTGCCAGCAGCCAAGATATCAGGGAGACTAGCGAGTTCTACAATGAGCAGTTCTTC. This translates into CASSQDIRETSEFYNEQFF.

This clonotype was counted a few times. V gene TRBV5-6 combines with J gene TRBJ1-2, with D maybe TRBD1 (5 bases). The V gene lost 6 bases and the J gene lost 4 bases, with 19 bases spanning the gap. The V gene's germline CDR1 is SGHDT and CDR2 YYEEEE. CDR3 size: 15 residues. CDR3 region: CASTPGRGWGYGYTF. CDR3 nucleotides: TGTGCCAGCACCCCTGGTAGGGGATGGGGCTATGGCTACACCTTC.

The rearrangement uses TRBV7-2 and TRBJ2-5; 13 bases align to TRBD2. Per the germline V gene, CDR1 is SGHTA and CDR2 is FQGNSA. Germline trimming cut 3 bases from V and 8 bases from J; bases unmatched to any gene: 9. CDR3 size: 16 residues. CDR3 amino acids: CASSFTSGGALETQYF. The DNA of the CDR3 is TGTGCCAGCAGCTTCACTAGCGGGGGGGCGCTTGAAACCCAGTACTTC.

This clonotype was picked up a small number of times. This chain connects TRBV2 to TRBJ2-3; the match to TRBD2 covers 12 bases. The CDR3 runs to 17 residues. The germline V gene has CDR1 SNHLY and CDR2 FYNNEI. The V segment lost 5 bases and the J segment 5 bases; nucleotides outside the gene matches: 11. The CDR3 spells CASSSPPTSGGKDTQYF. The CDR3 DNA follows: TGTGCCAGCAGTTCCCCTCCGACTAGCGGGGGTAAAGATACGCAGTATTTT.

The V gene is TRBV6-1, the J gene TRBJ2-5; TRBD1 aligns across 10 bases. This CDR3 has 15 amino acids. Trimming cost V 4 bases and J 5 bases; bases outside gene matches: 7. CDR1 MNHNS and CDR2 SASEGT come from the germline V gene. In DNA form, the CDR3 reads TGTGCCAGCAGTGGAGGGGACAGGGGATGGGAGACCCAGTACTTC. This gives the protein CASSGGDRGWETQYF.

In this sample, this clonotype turned up a few times. This rearrangement joins TRBV11-2 to TRBJ2-3; 9 bases map to TRBD2. J gave up 2 bases and V 5 bases, and 5 bases lay outside the gene matches. CDR3 size: 15 residues. Germline V gives CDR1 SGHAT, CDR2 FQNNGV. DNA for the CDR3: TGTGCCAGCAGCCCGCGGGGGGGCCTCACAGATACGCAGTATTTT. Translated: CASSPRGGLTDTQYF.

This clonotype was seen more than once but under ten times. V is TRBV12-3 or TRBV12-4 and J is TRBJ1-2; no clear D. This CDR3 contains 19 residues. V lost 0 bases, J lost 0 bases, and 20 bases lay in between. The CDR3 DNA reads TGTGCCAGCAGTTTAGCGGCATATACGGGGAAAGTCCCTAACTATGGCTACACCTTC. It specifies CASSLAAYTGKVPNYGYTF.

At least ten counts were recorded for this clonotype. CDR3 loop: CASSGGPEDGYTF. The DNA for the CDR3 is TGTGCCAGCAGCGGGGGTCCGGAGGATGGCTACACCTTC. V and J are TRBV9 and TRBJ1-2; D gene ambiguous. The germline CDR1 and CDR2 sequences are SGDLS and YYNGEE. This CDR3 contains 13 residues. V shed 3 bases and J shed 6 bases, with 12 bases lying between them.

J is TRBJ2-3 and V is TRBV27, with 9 positions matching TRBD2. Germline V gives CDR1 MNHEY, CDR2 SMNVEV (reference sequence). V lost 8 bases, J lost 5 bases, and 11 bases stayed unmatched. The CDR3 spans 15 residues. The DNA of the CDR3 is TGTGCCAGCGTGCTTTCGGCGGGGGGGCAAGATACGCAGTATTTT. Its translation is CASVLSAGGQDTQYF.

This clonotype has only a few counts. CDR3 nucleotide sequence: TGCGCCAGCAGTGGCGGGGTGAGCTCCTACAATGAGCAGTTCTTC. Its translation: CASSGGVSSYNEQFF. The chain is built from TRBV4-1 and TRBJ2-1; possibly TRBD2 for D (6 bases). Germline-derived CDR1 and CDR2 are MGHRA and YSYEKL. There are 15 residues in the CDR3. Between the trimmed V and J ends, which lost 6 bases and 0 bases, there was a span of 12 bases.

This clonotype was counted a few times. The chain recombines TRBV11-2 with TRBJ1-1, with a weak D call TRBD1 (5 bases). The CDR3 is 14 amino acids. Trimming removed 6 bases from V and 1 base from J, with 12 bases in between. Germline V lookup: CDR1 SGHAT, CDR2 FQNNGV. CDR3 nucleotides: TGTGCCAGCAGATGGGACGGGACGAACACTGAAGCTTTCTTT. This sequence encodes CASRWDGTNTEAFF.

In this sample, this clonotype turned up a few times. The chain joins TRBV2 to TRBJ1-1; the D is unclear. Germline V CDR1 and CDR2: SNHLY, FYNNEI. Trimming took off 7 bases at V and 5 bases at J, with 5 bases between the two ends. The CDR3 is made up of 10 amino acids. CDR3 DNA: TGTGCCAGCATGCGGACTGAAGCTTTCTTT. As protein: CASMRTEAFF.

This clonotype has just a few counts. The J gene is TRBJ2-1, the V gene TRBV20-1, with 14 bases fitting TRBD2. The V and J ends lost 6 bases and 6 bases, in that order; junction bases with no gene match: 7. The CDR3 sequence is 15 residues long. Germline lookup yields CDR1 DFQATT and CDR2 SNEGSKA (reference sequence). CDR3 in amino acids: CSAKLGLAGANEQFF. In DNA, the CDR3 is TGCAGTGCCAAATTGGGACTAGCGGGGGCCAATGAGCAGTTCTTC.

The rearrangement uses TRBV9 and TRBJ2-3, with D unclear. The V gene lost 0 bases and the J gene lost 0 bases, with 8 bases spanning the gap. This CDR3 spans 15 amino acids. The germline CDR1 and CDR2 sequences are SGDLS and YYNGEE. The CDR3 loop reads CASSVDGLSTDTQYF. The CDR3 DNA follows: TGTGCCAGCAGCGTAGACGGTCTAAGCACAGATACGCAGTATTTT.

This clonotype was found many times. The genes are TRBV27 and TRBJ2-3; D not certain. Germline values: CDR1 MNHEY, CDR2 SMNVEV (reference sequence). Trimming took off 5 bases at V and 0 bases at J, with 3 bases between the two ends. There are 12 residues in the CDR3. The DNA of the CDR3 is TGTGCCAGCAGTCTTAGCACAGATACGCAGTATTTT. Its translation is CASSLSTDTQYF.

This clonotype was recorded a few times. This sequence joins TRBV30 and TRBJ2-3; the D is unclear. The CDR3 has 14 amino acids. The V gene lost 3 bases and the J gene lost 0 bases, with 10 bases spanning the gap. Germline-derived CDR1 and CDR2 are GTSNPN and SVGIG (reference sequence). CDR3 coding DNA: TGTGCCTGGAGGTCCAGCTATAGCACAGATACGCAGTATTTT. Its translation is CAWRSSYSTDTQYF.

This clonotype has more than one count but fewer than ten. The chain joins TRBV7-9 to TRBJ2-3; D is perhaps TRBD1 (5 bases). V was shortened by 2 bases and J by 2 bases, with 14 bases between the two germline ends. The CDR3 runs 16 residues. Germline V lookup: CDR1 SEHNR, CDR2 FQNEAQ (reference sequence). The CDR3 DNA sequence: TGTGCCAGCAGCTTACCAGGGTCGCCTTCCACAGATACGCAGTATTTT. This codes for CASSLPGSPSTDTQYF. The whole variable domain, filled in from reference TRBV7-9 and TRBJ2-3, reads DTGVSQNPRHKITKRGQNVTFRCDPISEHNRLYWYRQTLGQGPEFLTYFQNEAQLEKSRLLSDRFSAERPKGSFSTLEIQRTEQGDSAMYLCASSLPGSPSTDTQYFGPGTRLTVL.

The sample holds a few counts of this clonotype. The chain has TRBV6-2 or TRBV6-3 and TRBJ2-2; possibly TRBD1 for D (7 bases). There are 16 residues in the CDR3. Germline CDR1 is MNHEY and CDR2 is SVGEGT. Deletions cut 4 bases from V and 5 bases from J, with 17 bases between. The CDR3 bases are TGTGCCAGCAGTTCCTACCGACAGGGAGGAACCGGGGAGCTGTTTTTT. Its protein is CASSSYRQGGTGELFF.

This clonotype has ten or more counts. V and J are TRBV4-1 and TRBJ2-5, with TRBD2 as a possible D gene (6 bases). The CDR3 length is 14 residues. Trimming left V 10 bases short and J 3 bases short, with 18 bases between. From germline, CDR1 is MGHRA and CDR2 YSYEKL. CDR3 in amino acids: CATSSRDFEETQYF. The CDR3 nucleotides read TGCGCCACCTCCTCCCGGGACTTCGAAGAGACCCAGTACTTC.

The gene calls are TRBV13 and TRBJ2-5; D is perhaps TRBD2 (6 bases). The CDR3 has 13 amino acids. Looked up from germline, CDR1 is PRHDT and CDR2 is FYEKMQ (reference sequence). V was cut by 5 bases and J by 5 bases, with 12 bases left in between. CDR3 amino acids: CASSQTSFETQYF. The CDR3 DNA reads TGTGCCAGCAGCCAAACTAGCTTCGAGACCCAGTACTTC.